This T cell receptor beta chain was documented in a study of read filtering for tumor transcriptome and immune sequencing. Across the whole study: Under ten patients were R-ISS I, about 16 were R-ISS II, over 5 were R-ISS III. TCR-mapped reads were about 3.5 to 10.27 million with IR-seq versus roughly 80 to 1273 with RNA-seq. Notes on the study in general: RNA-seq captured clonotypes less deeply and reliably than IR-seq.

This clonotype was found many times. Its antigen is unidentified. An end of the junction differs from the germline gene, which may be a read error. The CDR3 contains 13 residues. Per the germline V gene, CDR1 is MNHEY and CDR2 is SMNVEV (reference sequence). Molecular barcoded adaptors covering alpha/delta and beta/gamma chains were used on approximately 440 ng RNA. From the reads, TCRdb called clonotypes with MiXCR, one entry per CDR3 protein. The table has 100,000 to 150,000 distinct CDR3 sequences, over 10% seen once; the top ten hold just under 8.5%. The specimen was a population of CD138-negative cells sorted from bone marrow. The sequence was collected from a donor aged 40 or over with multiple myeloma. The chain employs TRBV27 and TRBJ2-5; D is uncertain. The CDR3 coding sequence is TGTGCCAGCAGTTTTGAGAGCCAAGGGACCCAGTACTTC. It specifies CASSFESQGTQYF.